This TCR beta chain was captured by sequencing in a study of OX40 agonist ivuxolimab in advanced cancers. Notes on this clone: Its antigen is undetermined.

V was clipped by 0 bases and J by 0 bases, with 11 bases between them. The germline V gene encodes CDR1 GTSNPN and CDR2 SVGIG (reference sequence). The CDR3 contains 15 residues. Patients were ineligible given autoimmune disease history or systemic immunosuppression. General study points: Expanded clones were, on average, more numerous among CD8+ T cells than CD4+. No antigen was identified for the clonally expanded peripheral T cells. Relatively little clonal expansion, among the lowest observed, appeared in partial responders at 0.1-3.0 mg/kg.

Assay: immunoSEQ multiplex PCR; the TCRdb copy retains only in-frame clones and omits some. Of about 35,000 clones in the sample, 80% to 95% were seen once. The source was CD4+ or CD8+ T cells sorted from blood, collected in a trial of the OX40 agonist ivuxolimab. The J gene is TRBJ2-5, the V gene TRBV30; no definite D call. This receptor was taken from an adult with an advanced solid tumor such as melanoma, head and neck, liver or kidney cancer. The CDR3 region has the DNA TGTGCCTGGAGTGTACTGACCAAGTACCAAGAGACCCAGTACTTC. Protein product: CAWSVLTKYQETQYF.